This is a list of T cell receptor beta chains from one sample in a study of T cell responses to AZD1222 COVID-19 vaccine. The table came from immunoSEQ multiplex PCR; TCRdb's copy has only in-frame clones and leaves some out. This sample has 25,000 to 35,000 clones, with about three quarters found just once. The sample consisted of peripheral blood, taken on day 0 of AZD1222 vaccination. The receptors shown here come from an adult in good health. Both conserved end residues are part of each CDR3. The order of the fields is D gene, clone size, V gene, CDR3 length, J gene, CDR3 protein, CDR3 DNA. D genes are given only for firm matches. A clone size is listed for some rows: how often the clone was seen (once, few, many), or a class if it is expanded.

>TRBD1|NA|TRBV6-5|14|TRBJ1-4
CATTGGRSNEKLFF
TGTGCCACGACAGGGGGCAGGAGTAATGAAAAACTGTTTTTT
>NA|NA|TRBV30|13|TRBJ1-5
CAWSVDSNQPQHF
TGTGCCTGGAGTGTTGATAGCAATCAGCCCCAGCATTTT
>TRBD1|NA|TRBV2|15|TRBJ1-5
CASSEEGGKRQPQHF
TGTGCCAGCAGTGAAGAAGGGGGCAAGCGGCAGCCCCAGCATTTT
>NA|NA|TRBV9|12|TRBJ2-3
CASSRGTDTQYF
TGTGCCAGCAGCAGGGGCACAGATACGCAGTATTTT
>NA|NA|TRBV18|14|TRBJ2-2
CASSPGADTGELFF
TGTGCCAGCTCACCAGGGGCGGACACCGGGGAGCTGTTTTTT
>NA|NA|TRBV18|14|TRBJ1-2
CASSPLDSGAGYTF
TGTGCCAGCTCACCACTAGATTCAGGGGCGGGCTACACCTTC
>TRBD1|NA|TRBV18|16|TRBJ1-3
CASSGTGASSGNTIYF
TGTGCCAGCTCAGGGACAGGGGCGAGCTCTGGAAACACCATATATTTT
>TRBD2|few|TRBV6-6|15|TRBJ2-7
CASSHAGTIPYEQYF
TGTGCCAGCAGCCACGCCGGGACTATTCCCTACGAGCAGTACTTC
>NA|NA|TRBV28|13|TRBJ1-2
CASRKDGVHGYTF
TGTGCCAGCAGAAAGGACGGGGTCCATGGCTACACCTTC
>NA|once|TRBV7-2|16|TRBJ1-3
CASSPLGWFQGNTIYF
TGTGCCAGCAGCCCGCTGGGGTGGTTCCAAGGAAACACCATATATTTT
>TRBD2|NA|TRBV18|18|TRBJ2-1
CASSPPYLREGFYNEQFF
TGTGCCAGCTCACCACCTTATTTGCGGGAGGGGTTTTACAATGAGCAGTTCTTC
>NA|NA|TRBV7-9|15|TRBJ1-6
CASTTMAGLNSPLHF
TGTGCCAGCACCACGATGGCAGGGTTGAATTCACCCCTCCACTTT
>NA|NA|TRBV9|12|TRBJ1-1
CASRVDGTEAFF
TGTGCCAGCAGAGTGGACGGCACTGAAGCTTTCTTT
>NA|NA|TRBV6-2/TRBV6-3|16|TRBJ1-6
CASSEPLRTYNSPLHF
TGTGCCAGCAGCGAACCGCTACGGACGTATAATTCACCCCTCCACTTT
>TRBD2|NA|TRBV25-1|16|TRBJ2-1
CASSEPPSGRSVEQFF
TGTGCCAGCAGTGAGCCTCCTAGCGGGAGGTCCGTTGAGCAGTTCTTC
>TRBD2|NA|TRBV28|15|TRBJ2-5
CASRGTSGGRETQYF
TGTGCCAGCAGAGGGACTAGCGGGGGTCGAGAGACCCAGTACTTC
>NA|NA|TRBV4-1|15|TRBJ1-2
CASSTRQEPSYGYTF
TGCGCCAGCAGCACCCGACAGGAGCCGTCCTATGGCTACACCTTC
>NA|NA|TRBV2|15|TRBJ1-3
CASNRELVSGNTIYF
TGTGCCAGCAACAGAGAACTCGTCTCTGGAAACACCATATATTTT
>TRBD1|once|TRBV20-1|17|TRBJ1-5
CSASQDREVTSNQPQHF
TGCAGTGCTAGTCAGGACAGGGAGGTTACTAGCAATCAGCCCCAGCATTTT
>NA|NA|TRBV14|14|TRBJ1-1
CASSPPFMNTEAFF
TGTGCCAGCAGCCCTCCCTTTATGAACACTGAAGCTTTCTTT
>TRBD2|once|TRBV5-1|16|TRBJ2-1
CASSLDPSGRGNEQFF
TGCGCCAGCAGCTTGGATCCTAGCGGGAGGGGAAATGAGCAGTTCTTC
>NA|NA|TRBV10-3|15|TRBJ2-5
CAISESQVPQETQYF
TGTGCCATCAGTGAGTCACAGGTTCCCCAAGAGACCCAGTACTTC
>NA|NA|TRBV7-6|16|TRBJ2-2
CASSLVHTANTGELFF
TGTGCCAGCAGCTTAGTCCACACCGCGAACACCGGGGAGCTGTTTTTT
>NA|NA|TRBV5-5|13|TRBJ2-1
CASGAGSYNEQFF
TGTGCCAGCGGGGCGGGGAGCTACAATGAGCAGTTCTTC
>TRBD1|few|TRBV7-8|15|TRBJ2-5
CASQTRGTGKRTQYF
TGTGCCAGCCAAACCAGAGGGACAGGGAAGAGAACCCAGTACTTC
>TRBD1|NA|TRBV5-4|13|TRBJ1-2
CASSFQGAGGYTF
TGTGCCAGCAGCTTCCAGGGGGCCGGAGGCTACACCTTC
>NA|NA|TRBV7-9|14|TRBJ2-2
CASTYRTAAGELFF
TGTGCCAGCACCTACCGGACCGCCGCCGGGGAGCTGTTTTTT
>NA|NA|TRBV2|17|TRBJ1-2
CASSDSENNWPNYGYTF
TGTGCCAGCAGTGATAGTGAGAATAACTGGCCTAACTATGGCTACACCTTC
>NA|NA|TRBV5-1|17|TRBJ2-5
CASSLFPSGTTGETQYF
TGCGCCAGCAGCTTGTTTCCCAGCGGAACCACGGGGGAGACCCAGTACTTC
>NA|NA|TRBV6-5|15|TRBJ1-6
CASATTTGSFSPLHF
TGTGCCAGCGCTACCACTACAGGGAGTTTTTCACCCCTCCACTTT
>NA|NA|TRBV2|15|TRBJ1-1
CASTAGEAMNTEAFF
TGTGCCAGCACCGCGGGGGAGGCGATGAACACTGAAGCTTTCTTT
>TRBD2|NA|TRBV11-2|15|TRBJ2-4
CASSPRLADKNIQYF
TGTGCCAGCAGCCCCAGACTAGCGGACAAAAACATTCAGTACTTC
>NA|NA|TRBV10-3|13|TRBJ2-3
CATWGVSTDTQYF
TGTGCCACCTGGGGAGTAAGCACAGATACGCAGTATTTT
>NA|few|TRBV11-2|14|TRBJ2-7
CASSPSGTGYEQYF
TGTGCCAGCAGCCCCTCCGGGACGGGCTACGAGCAGTACTTC
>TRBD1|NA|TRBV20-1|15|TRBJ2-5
CSASLRQGVQETQYF
TGCAGTGCTAGTCTTAGGCAGGGGGTCCAAGAGACCCAGTACTTC
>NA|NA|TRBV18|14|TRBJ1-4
CASSRSPLDEKLFF
TGTGCCAGCTCACGGAGCCCCCTGGACGAAAAACTGTTTTTT
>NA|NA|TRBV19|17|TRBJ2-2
CASSIAYRVLNTGELFF
TGTGCCAGTAGTATAGCCTACAGGGTACTGAACACCGGGGAGCTGTTTTTT
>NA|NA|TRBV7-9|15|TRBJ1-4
CASSPYRREDEKLFF
TGTGCCAGCAGCCCCTACAGGAGAGAGGATGAAAAACTGTTTTTT
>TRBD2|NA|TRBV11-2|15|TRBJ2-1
CASSSLAGSHNEQFF
TGTGCCAGCAGCTCCCTAGCGGGGTCACACAATGAGCAGTTCTTC
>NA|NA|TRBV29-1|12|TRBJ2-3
CSVLPRTDTQYF
TGCAGCGTACTACCCCGCACAGATACGCAGTATTTT
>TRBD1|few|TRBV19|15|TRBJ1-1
CASSMTGNMNTEAFF
TGTGCCAGTAGTATGACAGGGAACATGAACACTGAAGCTTTCTTT
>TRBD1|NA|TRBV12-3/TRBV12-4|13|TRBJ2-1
CASSWDRGNEQFF
TGTGCCAGCAGTTGGGACAGGGGAAATGAGCAGTTCTTC
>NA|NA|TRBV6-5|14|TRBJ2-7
CASSLGDRGNEQYF
TGTGCCAGCAGTTTGGGGGACCGGGGCAACGAGCAGTACTTC
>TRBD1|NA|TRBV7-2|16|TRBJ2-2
CASSPSTGFRTGELFF
TGTGCCAGCAGCCCCTCGACAGGGTTTCGCACCGGGGAGCTGTTTTTT
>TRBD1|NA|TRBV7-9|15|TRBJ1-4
CASSSETGKARRLFF
TGTGCCAGCAGCTCGGAGACAGGGAAGGCACGGCGACTGTTTTTT
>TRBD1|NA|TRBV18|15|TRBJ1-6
CASSPKTGNNSPLHF
TGTGCCAGCTCACCAAAGACAGGGAATAATTCACCCCTCCACTTT
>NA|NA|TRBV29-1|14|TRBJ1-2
CSVVLQALNYGYTF
TGCAGCGTTGTGTTACAGGCTCTTAACTATGGCTACACCTTC
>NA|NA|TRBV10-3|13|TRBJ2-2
CAIRQGDTGELFF
TGTGCCATCAGACAGGGTGACACCGGGGAGCTGTTTTTT
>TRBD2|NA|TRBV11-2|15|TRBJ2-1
CASSSTSGGVREQFF
TGTGCCAGCAGCTCGACTAGCGGGGGCGTGAGGGAGCAGTTCTTC
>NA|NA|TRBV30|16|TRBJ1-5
CAWSLTGARRDQPQHF
TGTGCCTGGAGTCTAACCGGCGCACGGAGGGATCAGCCCCAGCATTTT
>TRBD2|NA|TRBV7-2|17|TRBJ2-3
CASSLRLAGGITDTQYF
TGTGCCAGCAGCTTAAGACTAGCGGGGGGAATCACAGATACGCAGTATTTT